Following are 5 T cell receptor beta chains from one sample sequenced in a study of CD8 T cell repertoires and HIV-1 epitope variants. Sequencing was performed with immunoSEQ multiplex PCR; in TCRdb, only in-frame clones are kept and a portion is missing. The sample lists tens of thousands of clones, roughly four fifths seen once, with around 24% in the top ten. Material for sequencing was uncultured baseline CD8+ T cells from peripheral blood mononuclear cells (PBMCs). The receptors here all came from a male donor with HIV.

V and J are TRBV28 and TRBJ2-3; TRBD1 aligns across 10 bases. The CDR3 is made up of 17 amino acids. Germline V gives CDR1 MDHEN, CDR2 SYDVKM. Trimming removed 5 bases from V and 5 bases from J; junction bases left unmatched: 13. The CDR3 sequence is CASSLNLPGQGGDTQYF. In DNA, the CDR3 is TGTGCCAGCAGTCTCAACCTCCCCGGACAGGGGGGAGATACGCAGTATTTT.

V is TRBV5-5 and J is TRBJ2-7; D ambiguous. V lost 0 bases to trimming and J lost 0 bases, with 10 bases between them. The CDR3 is made up of 15 amino acids. Germline lookup yields CDR1 SGHKS and CDR2 YYEKEE (reference sequence). The CDR3 nucleotides are TGTGCCAGCAGCTTGGCGTTCGGCAGCTCCTACGAGCAGTACTTC. Protein: CASSLAFGSSYEQYF.

V is TRBV7-2 and J is TRBJ2-1; 8 bases are shared with TRBD2. Trimming removed 5 bases from V and 9 bases from J; junction bases left unmatched: 3. Germline values: CDR1 SGHTA, CDR2 FQGNSA. The CDR3 is 12 amino acids. The CDR3 DNA follows: TGTGCCAGCAGCCAGGGACTAGTTGAGCAGTTCTTC. It is translated as CASSQGLVEQFF. Complete variable domain (other parts from reference TRBV7-2 and TRBJ2-1): GAGVSQSPSNKVTEKGKDVELRCDPISGHTALYWYRQSLGQGLEFLIYFQGNSAPDKSGLPSDRFSAERTGGSVSTLTIQRTQQEDSAVYLCASSQGLVEQFFGPGTRLTVL.

As for this clone: In the same sample, other DNA sequences code for this CDR3. The chain links TRBV6-5 to TRBJ2-5; 8 positions agree with TRBD1. Germline V gene sequence: CDR1 MNHEY, CDR2 SVGAGI. J lost 6 bases, V lost 9 bases, and 6 bases had no gene match. This CDR3 has 12 residues. The CDR3 region is CASLDRGKTQYF. The DNA for the CDR3 is TGTGCCAGTCTAGACAGGGGAAAGACCCAGTACTTC.

The CDR3 protein is CASSLGFVDEQYF. In DNA form, the CDR3 reads TGTGCCAGCAGCTTAGGGTTTGTCGACGAGCAGTACTTC. The chain joins TRBV7-8 to TRBJ2-7; D is undetermined. The CDR3 runs 13 residues. The germline V gene has CDR1 SGHVS and CDR2 FQNEAQ. Trimming pared 1 base from V and 5 bases from J, leaving 9 bases between. Full variable domain (remainder filled in from reference TRBV7-8 and TRBJ2-7): GAGVSQSPRYKVAKRGQDVALRCDPISGHVSLFWYQQALGQGPEFLTYFQNEAQLDKSGLPSDRFFAERPEGSVSTLKIQRTQQEDSAVYLCASSLGFVDEQYFGPGTRLTVT.